The rows below give T cell receptor beta chains drawn from one sample of a study of response to subunit inactivated influenza vaccine. TCRdb recomputed calls from the RT-PCR reads with MiXCR, one row per CDR3 protein. This table holds around 760,000 distinct CDR3 sequences, approximately 14% found once. Sequencing used PBMCs from blood, obtained around 14 days before vaccination. These receptor sequences come from a man aged 45-65 years who received an inactivated influenza vaccine. Each CDR3 is given with its conserved first and last residue. D genes are given only for firm matches. Clone size appears in some rows only: once, few, many, or a class for an expanded clone.

TRBV6-1,TRBJ2-7,.,few,15,TGTGCCAGCACCAAACTGACGGACGGTGCCTACGAGCAGTACTTC,CASTKLTDGAYEQYF
TRBV21-1,TRBJ2-1,.,.,18,TGTGCCAGCAGCTTAAGCGGTCCTAACTGTTGCTCCTACAATGAGCAGTTCTTC,CASSLSGPNCCSYNEQFF
TRBV7-2,TRBJ2-2,.,.,12,TGTGCCAGCAGTAAGAAGACCGGGGAGCTGTTTTTT,CASSKKTGELFF
TRBV11-2,TRBJ1-6,.,few,19,TGTGCCAGCAGCTTAGTGGCTGCAGGGGAAAGCTCCTATAATTCACCCCTCCACTTT,CASSLVAAGESSYNSPLHF
TRBV7-3,TRBJ2-2,.,.,12,TGTGCCAGCGGGGCTCATGCCGGGGAGCTGTTTTTT,CASGAHAGELFF
TRBV5-6,TRBJ2-7,.,.,14,TGTGCCAGCAGCTTCCAGGGTTTCTCCTACGAGCAGTACTTC,CASSFQGFSYEQYF
TRBV5-5,TRBJ2-1,.,.,13,TGTGCCAGCAGCCTGCGAAATCGCAATGAGCAGTTCTTC,CASSLRNRNEQFF
TRBV11-2,TRBJ1-1,.,few,14,TGTGCCAGCAGCTTAGGAGGGATTGGCACTGAAGCTTTCTTT,CASSLGGIGTEAFF
TRBV4-2,TRBJ2-1,.,.,16,TGTGCCAGCAGCCTCGGACTGCTAAGCTCCTACAATGAGCAGTTCTTC,CASSLGLLSSYNEQFF
TRBV7-9,TRBJ1-2,TRBD1,many,16,TGTGCCAGCAGCGTAAGCGACAGGGAGTCTTACTATGGCTACACCTTC,CASSVSDRESYYGYTF
TRBV20-1,TRBJ2-1,.,.,14,TGCAGTGCTAGTGCGGGACCCATCTACAATGAGCAGTTCTTC,CSASAGPIYNEQFF
TRBV30,TRBJ1-1,TRBD1,few,13,TGTGCCTGGAGTGCTACAGGGGTTCCTGAAGCTTTCTTT,CAWSATGVPEAFF
TRBV29-1,TRBJ2-4,.,.,14,TGCAGCGTAATAGAGGGACTAGCCAAAAACATTCAGTACTTC,CSVIEGLAKNIQYF
TRBV20-1,TRBJ2-7,TRBD1,few,14,TGCAGTGCTAGTGGCGGACAGGGGGCCTACGAGCAGTACTTC,CSASGGQGAYEQYF
TRBV28,TRBJ2-1,.,.,13,TGTGCCAGCATGGACCAAGGGTACAATGAGCAGTTCTTC,CASMDQGYNEQFF
TRBV9,TRBJ1-1,.,many,16,TGTGCCAGCAGCGTAGGAGGGGGGCGGGGGATCACTGAAGCTTTCTTT,CASSVGGGRGITEAFF
TRBV4-1,TRBJ1-1,TRBD1,many,13,TGCGCCAGCAGCCCCGGACAGGGTGGAGAAGCTTTCTTT,CASSPGQGGEAFF
TRBV20-1,TRBJ1-6,.,many,13,TGCAGTGCTAGAGATCCCACTAATTCACCCCTCCACTTT,CSARDPTNSPLHF
TRBV12-3/TRBV12-4,TRBJ2-3,TRBD1,.,15,TGTGCCAGCAGTCTTTGGACAGGGACCTCAGATACGCAGTATTTT,CASSLWTGTSDTQYF
TRBV5-5,TRBJ2-3,TRBD2,many,18,TGTGCCAGCAGCTACCGACTAGCGGGGGGACCTGGCACAGATACGCAGTATTTT,CASSYRLAGGPGTDTQYF
TRBV20-1,TRBJ2-2,TRBD2,few,14,TGCAGTGCTCTCAAGCGGGGGGGAACCGGGGAGCTGTTTTTT,CSALKRGGTGELFF
TRBV20-1,TRBJ2-7,.,few,14,TGCAGTGCTAGATCGTTGGACAATCTCTACGAGCAGTACTTC,CSARSLDNLYEQYF
TRBV4-2,TRBJ2-7,.,few,18,TGTGCCAGCAGCCAAGATGAGTTCTTTCTTACAGCGCCCTACGAGCAGTACTTC,CASSQDEFFLTAPYEQYF
TRBV20-1,TRBJ2-7,TRBD2,few,15,TGCAGTGCTAGAGATCCCAGCGGGAGGTCCTACGAGCAGTACTTC,CSARDPSGRSYEQYF
TRBV5-1,TRBJ2-1,TRBD2,.,17,TGCGCCAGCAGCTTGTTGGTAGCGGGAGTGGTGGACAATGAGCAGTTCTTC,CASSLLVAGVVDNEQFF
TRBV5-1,TRBJ2-1,TRBD1,few,13,TGCGCCAGCAGCGCAGGACAGGTAGTGGAGCAGTTCTTC,CASSAGQVVEQFF
TRBV6-5,TRBJ2-3,.,once,14,TGTGCCAGCAGTTACGGGCAGGTCACAGATACGCAGTATTTT,CASSYGQVTDTQYF
TRBV12-3/TRBV12-4,TRBJ1-1,.,.,14,TGTGCCAGCAGTTTGCCTCACCCGAACACTGAAGCTTTCTTT,CASSLPHPNTEAFF
TRBV5-1,TRBJ2-7,TRBD1,few,13,TGCGCCAGCAGCCAAGGACAGGGGGGTCAACAGTACTTC,CASSQGQGGQQYF
TRBV2,TRBJ2-7,TRBD1,.,15,TGTGCCAGCAGCAACGGGGGACAGGGGGCAGTCGAGCAGTACTTC,CASSNGGQGAVEQYF
TRBV7-3,TRBJ2-3,.,.,15,TGTGCCAGCAGCTTAGGAGGTATAATCACAGATACGCAGTATTTT,CASSLGGIITDTQYF
TRBV2,TRBJ1-1,TRBD1,few,13,TGTGCCAGCATCGGGACAGTGAACACTGAAGCTTTCTTT,CASIGTVNTEAFF
TRBV14,TRBJ2-7,.,.,13,TGTGCCAGCAGGCAAACGGCTAGCTACGAGCAGTGCTTC,CASRQTASYEQCF
TRBV20-1,TRBJ2-3,.,.,10,TGCAGTGCTAATCCAGATACGCAGTATTTT,CSANPDTQYF
TRBV2,TRBJ2-1,.,many,17,TGTGCCACCCAGCCTAGCCGATACAGAAGCTCCTACAATGAGCAGTTCTTC,CATQPSRYRSSYNEQFF
TRBV20-1,TRBJ1-1,TRBD1,few,19,TGCAGTGCCGCCAAGAGACACAGGGGATGGGGTGTTGCGAACACTGAAGCTTTCTTT,CSAAKRHRGWGVANTEAFF
TRBV11-2,TRBJ1-6,.,.,13,TGTGCCAGCAGCTCCGATTATAATTCACCCCTCCACTTT,CASSSDYNSPLHF
TRBV5-1,TRBJ2-3,TRBD1,few,15,TGCGCCAGCGGACCGGGACAGGGGTTCCCAGATACGCAGTATTTT,CASGPGQGFPDTQYF
TRBV7-8,TRBJ2-3,TRBD2,once,18,TGTGCCAGCAGCTTATTGGCCTCGGGACTAGCGATCACAGATACGCAGTATTTT,CASSLLASGLAITDTQYF
TRBV15,TRBJ2-5,.,.,11,TGTGCCACCAGCAGAGGAGAGACCCAGTACTTC,CATSRGETQYF
TRBV12-3/TRBV12-4,TRBJ1-6,.,.,14,TGTGCCAGCACCCTGCGGGGGGGGAATTCACCCCTCCACTTT,CASTLRGGNSPLHF
TRBV28,TRBJ2-1,.,.,15,TGTGCCAGCAAGGACTCCGGGATACACTACAATGAGCAGTTCTTC,CASKDSGIHYNEQFF
TRBV9,TRBJ2-7,TRBD2,many,14,TGTGCCAGCAGCGTGGGGACTAGGGGCAGCGAGCAGTACTTC,CASSVGTRGSEQYF
TRBV12-3/TRBV12-4,TRBJ1-1,.,many,14,TGTGCCAGCAGTTTACGACGGATGAACACTGAAGCTTTCTTT,CASSLRRMNTEAFF